This T cell receptor beta chain came from a study of T cell responses to AZD1222 COVID-19 vaccine. General observations from the study: White British ancestry dominated among donors, who included more females, and clonal diversity was possibly underestimated. Spike-spanning, vaccine-associated CD4 TCRs were dominant at 160-218 and 743-854. Per reports, nearly half of all spike-specific TCRs target regions that are unmutated in variants.

For this clone: The antigen remains unidentified.

Pooling of second doses given at about 4 or about 12 weeks was done. Produced via immunoSEQ multiplex PCR; TCRdb's table is partial and in-frame only. Of roughly 150,000 clones in the sample, around 94% were seen once. This sequence originates from an adult who received the AZD1222 COVID-19 vaccine. Sample: peripheral blood, taken 28 days after the second AZD1222 dose.

This CDR3 is CASSDRSREQYV. In nucleotides, the CDR3 is TGTGCCAGCAGTGACAGATCTCGGGAGCAGTACGTC. The rearrangement joins TRBV6-4 to TRBJ2-7; D not resolved. The V end was cut by 2 bases, the J end by 7 bases, with 9 bases between. Germline V gene lookup returns CDR1 MRHNA and CDR2 SNTAGT. The CDR3 has 12 residues.